This T cell receptor (beta chain) stems from a study of T cell repertoires in cytomegalovirus infection (dated by TCRdb to the late 2010s). For the wider study: The HLA type of each donor mattered for the analysis, because public TCR beta signatures pointed to carriage of CMV infection along with the matching HLA type. Broader findings and caveats from the paper: Cumulative frequency of public TCR beta family members discriminated carriers of CMV infection plus the relevant HLA type in this cohort and an independent roughly 320-donor cohort. In the ex vivo response, HLA-C-restricted CMV-specific TCR beta clonotypes were dominant, and in two of eight donors the single most frequent clonotype came from this HLA-C-restricted group.

The junction shows trimming of 1 base on V and 0 bases on J, and the gene matches do not reach 5 bases of it. The germline V gene encodes CDR1 MNHNS and CDR2 SASEGT. Reading from cysteine to phenylalanine, the CDR3 counts 16 amino acids. The retained sequence is limited to the CDR3, 48 bases, with the frame set at the first base. Note on this clonotype: Its specific antigen is unknown. Base qualities are not recorded, but no much larger clone differs from it by a single base.

Sequencing was carried out with an Illumina HiSeq 1500. TCRdb handled the public reads itself, with Q25 trimming in fastp and clone calling in MiXCR, and kept productive beta chains. Each CDR3 protein appears once, grouped with its most common genes and DNA. This sample is represented by more than 500,000 distinct CDR3 sequences; 16% of them were singletons. Of the sample, 20% to 30% is held by the ten largest clones. The clonotype was recovered from a human donor in good health (CMV status not recorded). Some clones in this sample may be carry-over from other donors' samples. The V and J segments used are TRBV6-1 and TRBJ1-2; a stretch of 7 junction bases matches TRBD1. Source material: CD8+ T cells from PBMCs. The sequenced DNA: TGTGCCAGCAGTGAAGTCATGACAGGGTCTAACTATGGCTACACCTTC. It translates as CASSEVMTGSNYGYTF.